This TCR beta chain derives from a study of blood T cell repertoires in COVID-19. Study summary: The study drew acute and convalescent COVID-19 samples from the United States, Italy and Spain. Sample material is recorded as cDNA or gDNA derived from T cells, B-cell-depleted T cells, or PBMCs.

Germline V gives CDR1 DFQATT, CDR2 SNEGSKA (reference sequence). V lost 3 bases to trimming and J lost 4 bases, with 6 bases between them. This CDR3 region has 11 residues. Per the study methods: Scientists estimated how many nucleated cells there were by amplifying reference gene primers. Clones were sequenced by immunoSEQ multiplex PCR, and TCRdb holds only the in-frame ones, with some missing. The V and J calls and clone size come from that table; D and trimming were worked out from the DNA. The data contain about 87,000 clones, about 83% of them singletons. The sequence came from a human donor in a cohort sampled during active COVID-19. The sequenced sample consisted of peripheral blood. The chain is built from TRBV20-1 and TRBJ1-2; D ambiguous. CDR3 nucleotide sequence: TGCAGTGCTAGTAAGAGCTATGGCTACACCTTC. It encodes CSASKSYGYTF.